This section outlines one TCR beta chain sequence together with its context. Its antigen is currently unknown. The data derive from a study of beta chain features in type 1 diabetes. Expressed TCRB transcripts got sequenced, as all isolated RNA was reverse transcribed. This table comes from immunoSEQ multiplex PCR, and its TCRdb copy is limited to in-frame clones, with some not included. The data show about 160,000 clones, with 7% to 9% seen just once and under 0.55% held by the top ten. Whole-study findings and limits: TCRB CDR3s from Type 1 diabetes patients were moderately but significantly shorter in all four CD4+ subsets.

The CDR3 sequence is 14 residues long. The V segment lost 2 bases and the J segment 5 bases; nucleotides outside the gene matches: 2. Germline CDR1 and CDR2: SNHLY and FYNNEI. V is TRBV2 and J is TRBJ2-5; 10 bases align to TRBD2. Material for sequencing was central memory CD4+ T cells from blood. The sequence derives from a man aged 18 to 29 with type 1 diabetes. This CDR3 reads CASSEQRGGETQYF. DNA for the CDR3: TGTGCCAGCAGTGAACAGCGGGGGGGGGAGACCCAGTACTTC.